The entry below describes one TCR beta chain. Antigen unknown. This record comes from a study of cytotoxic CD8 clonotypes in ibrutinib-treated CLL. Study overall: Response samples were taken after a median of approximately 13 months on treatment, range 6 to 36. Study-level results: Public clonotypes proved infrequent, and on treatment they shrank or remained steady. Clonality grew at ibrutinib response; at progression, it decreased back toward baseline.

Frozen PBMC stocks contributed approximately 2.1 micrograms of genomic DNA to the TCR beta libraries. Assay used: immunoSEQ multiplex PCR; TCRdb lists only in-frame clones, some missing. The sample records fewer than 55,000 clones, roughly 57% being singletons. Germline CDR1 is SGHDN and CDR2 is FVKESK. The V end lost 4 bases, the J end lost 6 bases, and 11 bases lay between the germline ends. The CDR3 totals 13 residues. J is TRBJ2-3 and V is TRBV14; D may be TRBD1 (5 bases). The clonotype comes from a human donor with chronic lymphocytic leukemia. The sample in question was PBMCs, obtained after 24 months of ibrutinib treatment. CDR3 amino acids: CASSPQVYDTQYF. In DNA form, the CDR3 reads TGTGCCAGCAGCCCACAGGTGTACGATACGCAGTATTTT.